These 4 T cell receptor beta chains were all obtained from the same sample, sequenced in a study of T cells in Graves' hyperthyroidism and ophthalmopathy. The source material, RNA transcripts, was used to amplify TCR beta CDR3 regions. In the first-round RT-PCR of the TCR CDR3, the HTBI primer set was used. One entry per CDR3 protein, called by TCRdb with MiXCR from the multiplex PCR reads. The top ten clones hold just under 45% of a sample with roughly 200,000 distinct CDR3 sequences, approximately 20% of them seen once. The source material was blood. The origin of the receptors is a man aged 40-50 years with Graves' hyperthyroidism.

This clonotype was seen repeatedly, ten times or more. The V call is TRBV5-1, the J call TRBJ1-1; 8 nucleotides align to TRBD1. The junction had 13 bases not matched to a gene; V was cut back by 4 bases and J by 11 bases. Germline loops: CDR1 SGHRS, CDR2 YFSETQ. The CDR3 is 14 residues long. Here the CDR3 DNA reads TGCGCCAGCAGCCAAGGGCCGGGACAGGAGGTGGCTTTCTTT. It specifies CASSQGPGQEVAFF. The complete variable domain, with remaining parts taken from reference TRBV5-1 and TRBJ1-1, reads KAGVTQTPRYLIKTRGQQVTLSCSPISGHRSVSWYQQTPGQGLQFLFEYFSETQRNKGNFPGRFSGRQFSNSRSEMNVSTLELGDSALYLCASSQGPGQEVAFFGQGTRLTVV.

V and J are TRBV5-6 and TRBJ1-2; 7 bases agree with TRBD1. From germline, CDR1 is SGHDT and CDR2 YYEEEE. CDR3 size: 16 residues. The junction had 17 bases not matched to a gene; V was cut back by 4 bases and J by 8 bases. For the CDR3, the DNA is TGTGCCAGCAGCCCATCCCTGTTCGAGGGGGCTTGGGGCTACACCTTC. This encodes CASSPSLFEGAWGYTF.

The sample holds many counts of this clonotype. V gene TRBV7-2 combines with J gene TRBJ2-5; 10 positions match TRBD2. The length of the CDR3 is 15 residues. The J segment lost 7 bases and the V segment lost 5 bases, leaving 10 bases of the junction unmatched. CDR1 is SGHTA and CDR2 is FQGNSA in the germline V gene. The CDR3 is CASSKHLAGEGTQYF. CDR3 DNA: TGTGCCAGCAGCAAACATCTAGCGGGGGAGGGGACCCAGTACTTC.

This clonotype was detected ten times or more. The rearrangement links TRBV3-1 to TRBJ1-1; D ambiguous. The V gene lost 9 bases and the J gene lost 1 base, with 9 bases spanning the gap. CDR3 size: 12 residues. From germline, CDR1 is LGHDT and CDR2 YNNKEL (reference sequence). CDR3 coding DNA: TGTGCCAGTCACGGGCCGAACACTGAAGCTTTCTTT. Translation gives CASHGPNTEAFF.